This T cell receptor beta chain was found in a study of blood T cell repertoires in COVID-19. The wider study: Donors in the United States, Italy and Spain gave samples during acute or convalescent COVID-19. Sample material is recorded as cDNA or gDNA derived from T cells, B-cell-depleted T cells, or PBMCs.

In the authors' workflow: Amplification from reference gene primers served as the basis for estimated nucleated cell counts. TCRdb's table, derived via immunoSEQ multiplex PCR, lists solely in-frame clones and lacks some. Clone size and V and J calls were adopted from that table, with D and trimming inferred from the DNA. Counted here are fewer than 450,000 clones, about nine tenths occurring once; the ten biggest clones make up about 6.7%. The CDR3 consists of 13 residues. Germline CDR1 and CDR2: MNHEY and SMNVEV (reference sequence). Trimming took 4 bases from V and 5 from J, leaving 12 bases between them. During active infection, Seattle patients enrolled and were then monitored through disease.

The TCR comes from a woman in her seventies with COVID-19, enrolled during active disease. The sequencing input was peripheral blood. The chain combines TRBV27 with TRBJ2-7, with D tentatively TRBD1 (6 bases). The CDR3 here is CASSSPTGNEQYF. The CDR3 DNA sequence: TGTGCCAGCAGTTCTCCTACAGGGAACGAGCAGTACTTC.